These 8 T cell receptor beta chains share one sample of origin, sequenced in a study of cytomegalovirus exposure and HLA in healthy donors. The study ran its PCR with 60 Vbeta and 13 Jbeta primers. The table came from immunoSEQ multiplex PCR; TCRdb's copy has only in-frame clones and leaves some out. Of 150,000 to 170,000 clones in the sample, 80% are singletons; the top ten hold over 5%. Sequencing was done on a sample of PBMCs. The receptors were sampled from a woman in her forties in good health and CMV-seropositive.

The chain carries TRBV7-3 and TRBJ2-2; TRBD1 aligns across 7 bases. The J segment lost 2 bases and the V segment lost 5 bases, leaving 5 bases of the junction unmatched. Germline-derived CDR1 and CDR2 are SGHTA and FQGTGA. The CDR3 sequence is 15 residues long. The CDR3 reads CASSPRTGNTGELFF. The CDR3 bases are TGTGCCAGCAGCCCCAGGACAGGAAACACCGGGGAGCTGTTTTTT.

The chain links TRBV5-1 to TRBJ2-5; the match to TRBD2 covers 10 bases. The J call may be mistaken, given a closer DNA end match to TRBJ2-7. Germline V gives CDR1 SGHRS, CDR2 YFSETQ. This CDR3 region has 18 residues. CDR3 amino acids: CASSLRGLAEISSYEQYF. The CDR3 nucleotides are TGCGCCAGCAGCTTGCGCGGACTAGCGGAGATATCCTCCTACGAGCAGTACTTC.

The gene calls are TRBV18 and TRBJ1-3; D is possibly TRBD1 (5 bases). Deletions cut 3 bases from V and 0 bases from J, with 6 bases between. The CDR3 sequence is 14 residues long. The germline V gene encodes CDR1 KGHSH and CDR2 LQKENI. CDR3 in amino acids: CASSPQGSGNTIYF. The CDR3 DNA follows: TGTGCCAGCTCACCTCAGGGCTCTGGAAACACCATATATTTT.

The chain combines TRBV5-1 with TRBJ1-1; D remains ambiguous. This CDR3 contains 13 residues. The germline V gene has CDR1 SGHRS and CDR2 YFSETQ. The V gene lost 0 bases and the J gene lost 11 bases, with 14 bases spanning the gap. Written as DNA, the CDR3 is TGCGCCAGCAGCTTGGCCGACGGGATTCGGGCTTTCTTT. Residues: CASSLADGIRAFF. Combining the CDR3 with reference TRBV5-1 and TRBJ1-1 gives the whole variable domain KAGVTQTPRYLIKTRGQQVTLSCSPISGHRSVSWYQQTPGQGLQFLFEYFSETQRNKGNFPGRFSGRQFSNSRSEMNVSTLELGDSALYLCASSLADGIRAFFGQGTRLTVV.

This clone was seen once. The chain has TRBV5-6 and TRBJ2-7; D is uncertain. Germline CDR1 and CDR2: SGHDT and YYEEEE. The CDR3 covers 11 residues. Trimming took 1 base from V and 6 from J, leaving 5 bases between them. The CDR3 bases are TGTGCCAGCAGCTTGTCCGGCGAGCAGTACTTC. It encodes CASSLSGEQYF.

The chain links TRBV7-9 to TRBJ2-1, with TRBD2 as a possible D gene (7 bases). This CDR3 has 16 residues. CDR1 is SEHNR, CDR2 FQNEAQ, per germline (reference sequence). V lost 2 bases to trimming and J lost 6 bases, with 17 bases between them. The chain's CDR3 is CASSLKGGGGLNEQFF. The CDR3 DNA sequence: TGTGCCAGCAGCTTAAAGGGTGGCGGGGGCCTCAATGAGCAGTTCTTC.

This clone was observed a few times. The CDR3 bases are TGTGCCTGGAGTGTACACGGGACAGCACTAGAGCAGTACTTC. Translation gives CAWSVHGTALEQYF. The V gene is TRBV30, the J gene TRBJ2-7; 7 nucleotides match TRBD1. With V trimmed by 0 bases and J by 7 bases, 9 bases remained unmatched. CDR1 and CDR2 (germline): GTSNPN, SVGIG (reference sequence). The CDR3 length is 14 residues.

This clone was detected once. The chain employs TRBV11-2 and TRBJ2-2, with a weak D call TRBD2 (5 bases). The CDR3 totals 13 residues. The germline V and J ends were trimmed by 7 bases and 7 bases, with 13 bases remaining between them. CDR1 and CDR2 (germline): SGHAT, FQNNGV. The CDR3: CASTRIEGGELFF. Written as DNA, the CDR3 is TGTGCCAGCACCCGTATAGAGGGCGGGGAGCTGTTTTTT.